This T cell receptor beta chain was recorded in a study of shared T cell receptors in the human thymus. The repertoire was sequenced with immunoSEQ multiplex PCR; TCRdb's copy has only in-frame clones and lacks some. Of hundreds of thousands of clones listed, roughly 86% are singletons. Germline V gene sequence: CDR1 MNHEY, CDR2 SMNVEV (reference sequence). The CDR3 sequence is 12 residues long. V lost 10 bases and J lost 4, with 11 bases in between. These records were also assigned to another study, of human thymus T cells. That paper notes: Infants, healthy and Finnish, who were having corrective surgery for congenital heart defects served as donors. Thymus specimens were resections from corrective heart surgery. Within thymic and blood repertoires, V and J gene usage appeared to be biased. Related research found strongly overlapping thymic repertoires in unrelated individuals.

The chain uses TRBV27 and TRBJ1-5; D might be TRBD1 (6 bases). The receptor comes from a boy younger than two with a congenital heart defect. What was sequenced was thymocytes. The CDR3 DNA is TGTGCCACCGCAGGGGTTAATCAGCCCCAGCATTTT. Translating it yields CATAGVNQPQHF.